What follows are 8 T cell receptor beta chains derived from one specimen sequenced in a study of blood T cell repertoires in COVID-19 (dated by TCRdb to about 2020). The library was obtained by the immunoSEQ multiplex PCR assay. In its TCRdb copy, this immuneACCESS table keeps in-frame sequences only and misses some clones. Where compared with another copy, unresolved V genes explain less than half of these, and the others have no known cause. Recorded for this sample are roughly 250,000 clones; 80% to 90% of them occurred a single time. Over 2% of the sample comes from the top ten. Sequences were obtained from PBMCs or T cells enriched from blood (not recorded which). These receptors all stem from a woman aged 18-30 years who had recovered from COVID-19.

There are a few counts of this clone. This rearrangement joins TRBV4-1 to TRBJ1-1, with 9 positions matching TRBD1. Per the germline V gene, CDR1 is MGHRA and CDR2 is YSYEKL. This CDR3 has 15 amino acids. J was trimmed by 3 bases and V by 4 bases; bases with no gene match: 6. The CDR3 nucleotides read TGCGCCAGCAGCCCACGACAGGGGGGAGACACTGAAGCTTTCTTT. Translated, it gives CASSPRQGGDTEAFF.

The chain has TRBV28 and TRBJ1-1; 7 bases are a match to TRBD1. Germline assignment: CDR1 MDHEN and CDR2 SYDVKM. The CDR3 is 11 amino acids. The V gene end was trimmed by 6 bases and the J gene end by 10 bases; junction bases not matched to a gene: 5. CDR3 bases: TGTGCCAGCAGACTGACAGGGACAGCTTTCTTT. Its translation is CASRLTGTAFF.

This clone has more than one count but fewer than ten. CDR3 DNA sequence: TGTGCCAGCAGCCAAGGGAGGGTAGACACCATATATTTT. It yields the protein CASSQGRVDTIYF. The chain employs TRBV4-2 and TRBJ1-3; no firm D call. Germline V gene lookup returns CDR1 LGHNA and CDR2 YNFKEQ. Trimming left V 1 base short and J 8 bases short, with 9 bases between. The CDR3 consists of 13 residues.

This chain uses TRBV6-5 with TRBJ2-5; no definite D call. CDR3 length: 13 residues. Germline CDR1 reads MNHEY; CDR2 reads SVGAGI. V lost 8 bases and J lost 1, with 11 bases in between. The CDR3 sequence is CASVWRSQETQYF. As DNA, the CDR3 is TGTGCCAGCGTGTGGCGGAGCCAAGAGACCCAGTACTTC.

The sample holds one count of this clone. The V gene is TRBV28, the J gene TRBJ2-1; D unclear. The germline V and J ends were trimmed by 6 bases and 3 bases, with 6 bases remaining between them. The germline gives CDR1 MDHEN, CDR2 SYDVKM. This CDR3 region has 12 residues. The DNA for the CDR3 is TGTGCCAGCAGCTCCGTCTACAATGAGCAGTTCTTC. It yields the protein CASSSVYNEQFF.

The chain uses TRBV2 and TRBJ2-3; no definite D call. Germline CDR1 reads SNHLY; CDR2 reads FYNNEI. Trimming took off 10 bases at V and 2 bases at J, with 13 bases between the two ends. The CDR3 is made up of 13 amino acids. The DNA of the CDR3 is TGTGCCACCAACAGAGACCTCACAGATACGCAGTATTTT. It translates to CATNRDLTDTQYF.

In this sample, this clone turned up once. The chain couples TRBV7-9 to TRBJ1-6, with no clear D. The V and J ends lost 4 bases and 7 bases respectively, with 17 bases between them. Germline CDR1 is SEHNR and CDR2 is FQNEAQ (reference sequence). The CDR3 length is 16 residues. CDR3 sequence: CASSYGTRTGNSPLHF. The CDR3 DNA reads TGTGCCAGCAGCTACGGAACCCGGACGGGGAATTCACCCCTCCACTTT.

The V and J genes are TRBV5-6 and TRBJ1-5; D is perhaps TRBD1 (6 bases). CDR1 and CDR2 (germline): SGHDT, YYEEEE. CDR3 length: 15 residues. Trimming stripped 3 bases from V and 7 bases from J, with 17 bases between. This chain's CDR3 is CASSWGHSGRQPQHF. In nucleotides, the CDR3 is TGTGCCAGCAGCTGGGGACACAGTGGTCGGCAGCCCCAGCATTTT. Drawing the rest from reference TRBV5-6 and TRBJ1-5, the complete variable domain is DAGVTQSPTHLIKTRGQQVTLRCSPKSGHDTVSWYQQALGQGPQFIFQYYEEEERQRGNFPDRFSGHQFPNYSSELNVNALLLGDSALYLCASSWGHSGRQPQHFGDGTRLSIL.